This passage covers 24 T cell receptor beta chains from one sample sequenced in a study of glioma-infiltrating T cells. The iRepertoire nested amplicon-rescue multiplex PCR amplified TCR alpha and beta CDR3s from RNA. One entry per CDR3 protein, called by TCRdb with MiXCR from the multiplex PCR reads. The table records some 110,000 distinct CDR3 sequences, roughly 24% of them present only once. Input material: glioma tissue, nonneoplastic brain tissue, or PBMCs (not recorded which). Receptor source: a human donor with low-grade glioma or glioblastoma, undergoing nonglioma brain surgery, or in good health (not recorded which).

To note about this clonotype: A much larger clone differs from this one at a single base, so this may be a read error. The chain combines TRBV4-1 with TRBJ2-7, with D possibly TRBD1 on 5 matching bases. V dropped 3 bases and J dropped 5 bases, with 11 bases sitting between them. This CDR3 is built from 13 residues. CDR1 and CDR2 (germline): MGHRA, YSYEKL. CDR3: CASSQRQCNEQYF. CDR3 DNA sequence: TGCGCCAGCAGCCAGAGACAGTGTAACGAGCAGTACTTC.

This clonotype was found many times. The chain carries TRBV11-2 and TRBJ2-3; the D gene is possibly TRBD2 (5 bases). The CDR3 sequence is 17 residues long. Germline CDR1 and CDR2: SGHAT and FQNNGV. Trimming left V 1 base short and J 2 bases short, with 16 bases between. This CDR3 reads CASSLAFGVPSTDTQYF. The DNA of the CDR3 is TGTGCCAGCAGCTTAGCGTTCGGGGTCCCCTCCACAGATACGCAGTATTTT. Variable domain in full (rest from reference TRBV11-2 and TRBJ2-3): EAGVAQSPRYKIIEKRQSVAFWCNPISGHATLYWYQQILGQGPKLLIQFQNNGVVDDSQLPKDRFSAERLKGVDSTLKIQPAKLEDSAVYLCASSLAFGVPSTDTQYFGPGTRLTVL.

As regards this clonotype: This may be a read error, as it is one base from a much larger clone. V usage is TRBV4-1 and J usage is TRBJ2-1; D unclear. The CDR3 totals 14 residues. CDR1 MGHRA and CDR2 YSYEKL come from the germline V gene. The CDR3 nucleotides are TGCGCCAGCAGGCAAGATCTTTCGCTATCTGAGCAGTTCTTC. It yields the protein CASRQDLSLSEQFF.

The sample holds one count of this clonotype. The junction does not match germline at one end; this may be a read error. This chain links TRBV14 with TRBJ2-5; 9 nucleotides match TRBD1. Germline values: CDR1 SGHDN, CDR2 FVKESK. This CDR3 region has 15 residues. The CDR3 spells CGSSHPQGAQETQYF. CDR3 DNA: TGTGGCAGCAGCCATCCACAGGGGGCCCAAGAGACCCAGTACTTC.

At least ten counts were recorded for this clonotype. This chain uses TRBV7-8 with TRBJ2-3, with D tentatively TRBD2 (6 bases). CDR3 length equals 16 residues. Germline CDR1 SGHVS, CDR2 FQNEAQ. V gave up 1 base and J gave up 1 base, with 12 bases separating them. The CDR3 here is CASSLGGRRGTDTQYF. Here the CDR3 DNA reads TGTGCCAGCAGCTTAGGAGGGAGGCGAGGCACAGATACGCAGTATTTT.

This clonotype was detected ten times or more. The V call is TRBV12-3 or TRBV12-4, the J call TRBJ2-1; no firm D call. V shed 7 bases and J shed 5 bases, with 18 bases lying between them. The CDR3 loop spans 15 amino acids. CDR3 sequence (DNA): TGTGCCAGCACCCTTCGTCGTAGATCTGACAATGAGCAGTTCTTC. It encodes CASTLRRRSDNEQFF.

Concerning this clonotype itself: A single base separates this from a much larger clone, so it may be a read error. The chain joins TRBV28 to TRBJ2-3; D may correspond to TRBD1 or TRBD2 (5 bases each). The CDR3 loop spans 17 amino acids. V was shortened by 11 bases and J by 0 bases, with 24 bases between the two germline ends. Germline CDR1 reads MDHEN; CDR2 reads SYDVKM. Written as DNA, the CDR3 is TGTGCCGGTTCTGAGAACGAGCCGGGGCCTAGCACAGATACGCAGTATTTT. It yields the protein CAGSENEPGPSTDTQYF.

V usage is TRBV20-1 and J usage is TRBJ2-1, with 9 nucleotides matching TRBD2. In germline, CDR1 is DFQATT, CDR2 SNEGSKA (reference sequence). This CDR3 is built from 22 residues. V lost 2 bases, J lost 0 bases, and 23 bases stayed unmatched. CDR3 sequence: CSARKPNSGSVPSPSSYNEQFF. CDR3 bases: TGCAGTGCTAGAAAACCCAATAGCGGGAGTGTCCCCAGCCCCAGCTCCTACAATGAGCAGTTCTTC.

Note on this clonotype: A much larger clone differs from this one at a single base, so this may be a read error. The J gene is TRBJ2-7, the V gene TRBV7-6; 16 bases line up with TRBD2. This CDR3 region has 20 residues. Germline V gene lookup returns CDR1 SGHVS and CDR2 FNYEAQ. CDR3 sequence: CASGLGTGTSGRAHAYEQYF. The CDR3 DNA reads as TGTGCCAGCGGCTTAGGGACCGGGACTAGCGGGAGGGCCCATGCGTACGAGCAGTACTTC.

This clonotype was found many times. The rearrangement uses TRBV27 and TRBJ2-2, with D perhaps matching TRBD2 (6 bases). This CDR3 region has 15 residues. V lost 2 bases and J 7 bases, leaving 14 bases between the germline ends. Germline V gene lookup returns CDR1 MNHEY and CDR2 SMNVEV (reference sequence). CDR3 nucleotides: TGTGCCAGCAGTTTACTAGCGAGAGTGAACGGGGAGCTGTTTTTT. Translation: CASSLLARVNGELFF.

This clonotype was recorded many times. The rearrangement uses TRBV18 and TRBJ2-1; 9 positions agree with TRBD2. With V trimmed by 1 base and J by 5 bases, 6 bases remained unmatched. The V gene's germline CDR1 is KGHSH and CDR2 LQKENI. The CDR3 length is 16 residues. CDR3 DNA: TGTGCCAGCTCACCACTTAGCGGGAGTAGCGACAATGAGCAGTTCTTC. It codes for CASSPLSGSSDNEQFF.

As concerns this clonotype: This could be a read error, since a much larger clone is one nucleotide away. This is likely a read error, given that the CDR3 carries no conserved phenylalanine or tryptophan at its end. The genes are TRBV6-1 and TRBJ2-7; D remains unclear. The CDR3 sequence is 14 residues long. Trimming took 5 bases from V and 2 from J, leaving 13 bases between them. From germline, CDR1 is MNHNS and CDR2 SASEGT. As DNA, the CDR3 is TGTGCCAGCAGTATCCGGGTCGGAGCCTACGAGCAGTACCTC. This sequence encodes CASSIRVGAYEQYL.

The chain links TRBV7-2 to TRBJ2-7; either TRBD1 or TRBD2 may fit D (5 bases each). The CDR3 contains 11 residues. From germline, CDR1 is SGHTA and CDR2 FQGNSA. V was cut by 5 bases and J by 6 bases, with 8 bases left in between. Here the CDR3 reads CASSPGTEQYF. Written as DNA, the CDR3 is TGTGCCAGCAGCCCTGGGACCGAGCAGTACTTC.

In its sample, this clonotype was seen many times. The J gene is TRBJ1-2, the V gene TRBV27; D is undetermined. Trimming took off 5 bases at V and 11 bases at J, with 21 bases between the two ends. This CDR3 region has 14 residues. Germline CDR1 reads MNHEY; CDR2 reads SMNVEV (reference sequence). CDR3 DNA: TGTGCCAGCAGTAGCGCCGGGGTACAGAGCGGTTACACCTTC. It codes for CASSSAGVQSGYTF.

Worth noting for this clonotype: It may be a read error: a sequence one base away is much more abundant. This chain links TRBV7-9 with TRBJ2-2; TRBD2 matches 8 bases. This CDR3 is 16 amino acids long. Looked up from germline, CDR1 is SEHNR and CDR2 is FQNEAQ (reference sequence). V was pared by 10 bases and J by 0 bases, with 10 bases of the junction left unmatched. CDR3 loop: CAIPVLAASNTGELFF. DNA of the CDR3: TGTGCCATACCGGTACTAGCGGCTTCGAACACCGGGGAGCTGTTTTTT.

This clonotype was recorded at least ten times. The chain carries TRBV6-1 and TRBJ2-7; a weak D match, TRBD2 (5 bases). V was clipped by 8 bases and J by 1 base, with 15 bases between them. CDR3 length equals 14 residues. The V gene's germline CDR1 is MNHNS and CDR2 SASEGT. CDR3 sequence (DNA): TGTGCCAGCCAGCCCCAGGCGGGTTCCTACGAGCAGTACTTC. The encoded protein is CASQPQAGSYEQYF.

This clonotype was counted at least ten times. The rearrangement links TRBV28 to TRBJ1-6, with 10 nucleotides matching TRBD1. Germline values: CDR1 MDHEN, CDR2 SYDVKM. The V and J ends lost 8 bases and 6 bases, in that order; junction bases with no gene match: 7. This CDR3 has 15 residues. In nucleotides, the CDR3 is TGTGCCAGCTTGGGACAGGGGATTGGTAATTCACCCCTCCACTTT. This translates into CASLGQGIGNSPLHF. The full variable domain, completed using reference TRBV28 and TRBJ1-6, is DVKVTQSSRYLVKRTGEKVFLECVQDMDHENMFWYRQDPGLGLRLIYFSYDVKMKEKGDIPEGYSVSREKKERFSLILESASTNQTSMYLCASLGQGIGNSPLHFGNGTRLTVT.

With regard to this clonotype: This clone may be a read error of a much larger clone one base away. No conserved phenylalanine or tryptophan is present at the end of the CDR3, so a read error is the likely explanation. The chain carries TRBV6-2 or TRBV6-3 and TRBJ2-1; 10 bases are a match to TRBD2. Germline values: CDR1 MNHEY, CDR2 SVGEGT. The CDR3 is 18 amino acids. The CDR3 sequence is CARSYPLLAGRSGDEQFL. CDR3 nucleotides: TGTGCCAGAAGTTACCCCTTACTAGCGGGAAGGAGCGGGGATGAGCAGTTCCTC.

This chain uses TRBV7-9 with TRBJ2-1; 8 nucleotides match TRBD2. Per the germline V gene, CDR1 is SEHNR and CDR2 is FQNEAQ (reference sequence). Unmatched junction bases numbered 31, after V lost 3 bases and J lost 6 bases. This CDR3 has 23 residues. The CDR3 DNA follows: TGTGCCAGCAGCTTGTCCCGAGGCGGCAACAAGATACTAGCTCGGGAGGGCTCCAATGAGCAGTTCTTC. Translation gives CASSLSRGGNKILAREGSNEQFF.

The genes are TRBV10-3 and TRBJ2-3, with 7 bases lining up with TRBD2. V was clipped by 7 bases and J by 8 bases; unmatched bases: 12. The CDR3 loop spans 14 amino acids. Germline values: CDR1 ENHRY, CDR2 SYGVKD. This CDR3 is CAITDRLAVGTQYF. The CDR3 coding sequence is TGTGCCATCACCGATCGGCTAGCGGTTGGTACGCAGTATTTT.

This clonotype was recorded at least ten times. The chain carries TRBV6-1 and TRBJ2-7; 14 nucleotides match TRBD2. V shed 6 bases and J 2 bases; nucleotides not matched to a gene: 6. The V gene's germline CDR1 is MNHNS and CDR2 SASEGT. The CDR3 has 16 residues. The CDR3 DNA is TGTGCCAGCAGACAAGGGGGACTAGCGGGAGCCTACGAGCAGTACTTC. It codes for CASRQGGLAGAYEQYF.

This clonotype was found many times. The rearrangement uses TRBV27 and TRBJ1-4; the match to TRBD1 covers 9 bases. V was clipped by 2 bases and J by 10 bases; unmatched bases: 8. Germline V CDR1 and CDR2: MNHEY, SMNVEV (reference sequence). This CDR3 comprises 15 residues. DNA for the CDR3: TGTGCCAGCAGTTTACCCGGGACAGGGACGTCAAAACTGTTTTTT. Its protein is CASSLPGTGTSKLFF.

This clonotype was seen a single time. A much larger clone is a single base away; this may be a read error. This rearrangement joins TRBV2 to TRBJ2-7; D not certain. Trimming removed 3 bases from V and 3 bases from J, with 3 bases in between. Germline CDR1 reads SNHLY; CDR2 reads FYNNEI. The CDR3 loop spans 11 amino acids. CDR3 DNA sequence: TGTGCCAGCAGTGAGGTCTACGAGCAGTACTTC. It encodes CASSEVYEQYF.

This clonotype showed up many times. For the CDR3, the DNA is TGTGCCAGCGGAAGGGAGGCAGGAGAGACCCAGTACTTC. It encodes CASGREAGETQYF. V and J are TRBV2 and TRBJ2-5; maybe TRBD2 (6 bases). The CDR3 is 13 amino acids. CDR1 and CDR2 from the germline V gene are SNHLY and FYNNEI. V was trimmed by 8 bases and J by 4 bases, leaving 14 bases between them.